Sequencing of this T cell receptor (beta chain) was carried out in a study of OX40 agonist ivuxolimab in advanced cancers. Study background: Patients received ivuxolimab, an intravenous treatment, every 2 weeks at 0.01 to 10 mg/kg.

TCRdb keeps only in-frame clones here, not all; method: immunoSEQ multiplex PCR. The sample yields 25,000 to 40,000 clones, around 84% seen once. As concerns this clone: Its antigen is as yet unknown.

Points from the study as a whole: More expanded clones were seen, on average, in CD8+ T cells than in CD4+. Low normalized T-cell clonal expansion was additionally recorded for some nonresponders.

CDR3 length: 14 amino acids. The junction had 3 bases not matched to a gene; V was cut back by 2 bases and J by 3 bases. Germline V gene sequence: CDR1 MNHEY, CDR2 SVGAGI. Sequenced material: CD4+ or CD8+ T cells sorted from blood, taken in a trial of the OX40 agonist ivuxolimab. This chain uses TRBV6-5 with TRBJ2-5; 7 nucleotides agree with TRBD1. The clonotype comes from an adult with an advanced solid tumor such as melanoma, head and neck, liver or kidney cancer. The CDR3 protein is CASSYGQGEETQYF. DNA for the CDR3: TGTGCCAGCAGTTACGGGCAGGGGGAAGAGACCCAGTACTTC.